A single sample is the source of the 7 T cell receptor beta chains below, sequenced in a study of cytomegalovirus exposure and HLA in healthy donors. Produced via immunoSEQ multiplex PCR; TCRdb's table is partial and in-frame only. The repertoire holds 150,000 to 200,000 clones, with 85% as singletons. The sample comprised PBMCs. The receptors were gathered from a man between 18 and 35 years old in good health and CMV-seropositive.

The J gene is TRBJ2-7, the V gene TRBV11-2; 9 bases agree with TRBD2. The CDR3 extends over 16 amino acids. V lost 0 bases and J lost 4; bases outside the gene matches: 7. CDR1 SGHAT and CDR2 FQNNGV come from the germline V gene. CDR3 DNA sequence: TGTGCCAGCAGCTTAGATCGGGTTAGCGGGAGTTACGAGCAGTACTTC. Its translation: CASSLDRVSGSYEQYF.

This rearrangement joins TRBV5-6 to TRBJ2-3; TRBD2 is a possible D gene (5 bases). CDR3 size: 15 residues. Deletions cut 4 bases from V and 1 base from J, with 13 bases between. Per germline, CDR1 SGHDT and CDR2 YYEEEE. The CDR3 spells CASSSPGLGTDTQYF. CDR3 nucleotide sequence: TGTGCCAGCAGCAGTCCGGGATTGGGCACAGATACGCAGTATTTT. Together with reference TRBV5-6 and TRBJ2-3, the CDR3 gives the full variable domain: DAGVTQSPTHLIKTRGQQVTLRCSPKSGHDTVSWYQQALGQGPQFIFQYYEEEERQRGNFPDRFSGHQFPNYSSELNVNALLLGDSALYLCASSSPGLGTDTQYFGPGTRLTVL.

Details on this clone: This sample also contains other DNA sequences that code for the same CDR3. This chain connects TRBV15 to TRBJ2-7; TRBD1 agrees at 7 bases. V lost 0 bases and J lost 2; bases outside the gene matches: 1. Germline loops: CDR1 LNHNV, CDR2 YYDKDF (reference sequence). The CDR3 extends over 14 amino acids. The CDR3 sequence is CATSRDRGPYEQYF. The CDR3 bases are TGTGCCACCAGCAGAGATAGGGGGCCCTACGAGCAGTACTTC.

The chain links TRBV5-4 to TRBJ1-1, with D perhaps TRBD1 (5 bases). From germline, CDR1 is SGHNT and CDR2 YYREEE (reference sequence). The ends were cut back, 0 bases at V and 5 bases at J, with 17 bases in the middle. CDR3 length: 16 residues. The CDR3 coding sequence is TGTGCCAGCAGCTTGGAGGGAAGGGCGGAGGGGACTGAAGCTTTCTTT. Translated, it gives CASSLEGRAEGTEAFF.

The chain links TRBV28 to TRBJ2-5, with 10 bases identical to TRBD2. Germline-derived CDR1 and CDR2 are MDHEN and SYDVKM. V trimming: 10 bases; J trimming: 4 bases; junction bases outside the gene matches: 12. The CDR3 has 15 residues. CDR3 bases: TGTGCCACCCTTTCCGGGACTAGCGTGGGAGAGACCCAGTACTTC. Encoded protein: CATLSGTSVGETQYF.

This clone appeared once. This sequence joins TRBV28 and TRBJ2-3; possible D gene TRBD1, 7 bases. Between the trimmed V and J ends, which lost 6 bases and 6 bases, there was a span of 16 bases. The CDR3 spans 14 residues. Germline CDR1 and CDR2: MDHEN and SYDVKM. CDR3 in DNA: TGTGCCAGCAGGGAGGGACAGCCATGGGATACGCAGTATTTT. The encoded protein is CASREGQPWDTQYF.

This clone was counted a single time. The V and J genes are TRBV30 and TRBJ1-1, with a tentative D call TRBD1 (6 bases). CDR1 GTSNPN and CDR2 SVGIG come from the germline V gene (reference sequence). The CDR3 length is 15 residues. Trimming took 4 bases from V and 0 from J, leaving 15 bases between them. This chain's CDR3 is CAWTRAWDMNTEAFF. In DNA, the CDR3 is TGTGCCTGGACCCGGGCATGGGACATGAACACTGAAGCTTTCTTT. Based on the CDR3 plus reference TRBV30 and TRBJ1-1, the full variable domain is SQTIHQWPATLVQPVGSPLSLECTVEGTSNPNLYWYRQAAGRGLQLLFYSVGIGQISSEVPQNLSASRPQDRQFILSSKKLLLSDSGFYLCAWTRAWDMNTEAFFGQGTRLTVV.